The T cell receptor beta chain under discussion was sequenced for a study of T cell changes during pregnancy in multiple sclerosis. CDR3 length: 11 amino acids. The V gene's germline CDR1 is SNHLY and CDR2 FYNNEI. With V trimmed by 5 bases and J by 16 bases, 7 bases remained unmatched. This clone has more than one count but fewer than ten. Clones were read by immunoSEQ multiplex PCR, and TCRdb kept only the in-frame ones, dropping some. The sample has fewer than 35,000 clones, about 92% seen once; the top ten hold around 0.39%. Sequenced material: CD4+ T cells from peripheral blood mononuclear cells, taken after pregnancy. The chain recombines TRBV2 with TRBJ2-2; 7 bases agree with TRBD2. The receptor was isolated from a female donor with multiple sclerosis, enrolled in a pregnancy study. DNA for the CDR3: TGTGCCAGCAGTTGGGACTACCGTCAGTTTTTT. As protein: CASSWDYRQFF.